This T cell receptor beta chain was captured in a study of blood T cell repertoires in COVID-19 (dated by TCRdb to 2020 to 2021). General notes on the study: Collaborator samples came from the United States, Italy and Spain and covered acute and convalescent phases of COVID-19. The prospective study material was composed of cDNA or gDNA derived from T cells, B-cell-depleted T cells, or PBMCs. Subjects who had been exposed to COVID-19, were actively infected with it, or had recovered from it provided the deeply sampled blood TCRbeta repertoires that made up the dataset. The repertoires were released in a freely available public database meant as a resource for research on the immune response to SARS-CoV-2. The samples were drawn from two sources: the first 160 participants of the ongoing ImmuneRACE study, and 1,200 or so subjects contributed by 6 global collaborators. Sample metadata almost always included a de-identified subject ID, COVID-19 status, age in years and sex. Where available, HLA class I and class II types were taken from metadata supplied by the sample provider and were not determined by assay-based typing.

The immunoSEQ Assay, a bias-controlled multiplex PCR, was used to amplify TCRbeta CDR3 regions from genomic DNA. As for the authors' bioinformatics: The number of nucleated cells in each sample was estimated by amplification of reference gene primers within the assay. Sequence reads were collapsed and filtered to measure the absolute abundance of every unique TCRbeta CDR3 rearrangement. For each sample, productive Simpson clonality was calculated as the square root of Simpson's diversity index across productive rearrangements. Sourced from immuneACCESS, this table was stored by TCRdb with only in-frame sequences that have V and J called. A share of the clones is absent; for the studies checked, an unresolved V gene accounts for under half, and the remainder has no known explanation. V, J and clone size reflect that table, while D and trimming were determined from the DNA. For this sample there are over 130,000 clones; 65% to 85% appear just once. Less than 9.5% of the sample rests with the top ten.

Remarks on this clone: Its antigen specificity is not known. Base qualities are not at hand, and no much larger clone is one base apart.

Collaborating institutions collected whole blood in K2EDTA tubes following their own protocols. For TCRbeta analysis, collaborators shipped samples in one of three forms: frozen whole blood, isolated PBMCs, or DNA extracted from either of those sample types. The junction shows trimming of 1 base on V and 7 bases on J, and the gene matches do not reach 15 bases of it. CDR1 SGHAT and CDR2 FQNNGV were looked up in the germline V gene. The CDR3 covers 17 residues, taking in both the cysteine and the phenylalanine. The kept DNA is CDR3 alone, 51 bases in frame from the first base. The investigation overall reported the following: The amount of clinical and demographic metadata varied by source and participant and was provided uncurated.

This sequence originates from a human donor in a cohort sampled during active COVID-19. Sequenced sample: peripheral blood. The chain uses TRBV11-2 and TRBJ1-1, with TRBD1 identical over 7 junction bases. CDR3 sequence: CASSLARSGGTASEAFF. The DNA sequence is TGTGCCAGCAGCTTAGCTAGATCAGGGGGGACAGCTAGTGAAGCTTTCTTT.